Reported below is one TCR beta chain. This entry belongs to a study of PD-1 blockade in classical Hodgkin lymphoma. Per germline, CDR1 MNHNS and CDR2 SASEGT. V lost 6 bases to trimming and J lost 0 bases, with 11 bases between them. The CDR3 has 14 residues. Every patient relapsed after autologous stem cell transplantation, and brentuximab vedotin exposure varied. Sequencing was performed with immunoSEQ multiplex PCR; in TCRdb, only in-frame clones are kept and a portion is missing. This sample carries about 75,000 clones, 85% to 95% of them seen once, and the ten largest clones take 8%. This sequence originates from a human donor with classical Hodgkin lymphoma. This chain connects TRBV6-1 to TRBJ1-1; D gene uncertain. The sample was peripheral blood mononuclear cells (PBMCs), taken at baseline. CDR3 amino acids: CASRFFYMNTEAFF. The CDR3 nucleotides are TGTGCCAGCAGGTTTTTTTACATGAACACTGAAGCTTTCTTT.